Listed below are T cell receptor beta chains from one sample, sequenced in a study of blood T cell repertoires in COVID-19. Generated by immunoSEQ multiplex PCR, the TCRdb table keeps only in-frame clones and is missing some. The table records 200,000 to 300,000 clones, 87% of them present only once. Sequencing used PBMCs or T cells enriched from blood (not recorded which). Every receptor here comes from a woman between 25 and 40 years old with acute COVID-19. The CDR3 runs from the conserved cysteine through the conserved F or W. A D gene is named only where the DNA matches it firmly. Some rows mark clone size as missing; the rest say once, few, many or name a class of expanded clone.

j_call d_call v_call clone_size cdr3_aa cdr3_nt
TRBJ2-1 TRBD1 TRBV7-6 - CASSSGRDSSYNEQFF TGTGCCAGCAGCTCCGGCCGGGACAGCTCCTACAATGAGCAGTTCTTC
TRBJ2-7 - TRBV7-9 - CASSLARREQYF TGTGCCAGCAGCTTGGCACGCCGCGAGCAGTACTTC
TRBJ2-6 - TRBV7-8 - CASSQGGRSSGANVLTF TGTGCCAGCAGCCAAGGCGGGCGAAGCTCTGGGGCCAACGTCCTGACTTTC
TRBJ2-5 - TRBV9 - CASSVVGWEQETQYF TGTGCCAGCAGCGTAGTAGGGTGGGAGCAAGAGACCCAGTACTTC
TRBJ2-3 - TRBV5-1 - CASSPLGGRSTDTQYF TGCGCCAGCAGCCCCCTTGGGGGGAGAAGCACAGATACGCAGTATTTT
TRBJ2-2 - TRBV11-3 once CASSFRRTGELFF TGTGCCAGCAGCTTTCGCCGGACCGGGGAGCTGTTTTTT
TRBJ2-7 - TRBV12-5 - CASGLGISSYEQYF TGTGCTAGTGGTTTGGGTATTAGCTCCTACGAGCAGTACTTC
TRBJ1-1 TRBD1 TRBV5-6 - CASSWDRATEAFF TGTGCCAGCAGCTGGGACAGAGCCACTGAAGCTTTCTTT
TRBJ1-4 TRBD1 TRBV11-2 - CASSLTGGGLNEKLFF TGTGCCAGCAGCTTGACAGGGGGGGGCCTTAATGAAAAACTGTTTTTT
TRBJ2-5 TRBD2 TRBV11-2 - CASSPPSGLQETQYF TGTGCCAGCAGCCCCCCTTCGGGACTACAAGAGACCCAGTACTTC
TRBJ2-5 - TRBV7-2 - CASSRRVVVDQETQYF TGTGCCAGCAGCCGCAGGGTTGTCGTGGACCAAGAGACCCAGTACTTC
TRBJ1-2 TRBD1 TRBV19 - CASSWTGRDYGYTF TGTGCCAGTAGTTGGACAGGGAGGGACTATGGCTACACCTTC
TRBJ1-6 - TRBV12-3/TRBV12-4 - CASIGSESSPLHF TGTGCCAGCATAGGGAGTGAGAGTTCACCCCTCCACTTT
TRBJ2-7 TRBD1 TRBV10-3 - CATERTGKAYEQYF TGTGCCACCGAACGGACAGGGAAGGCCTACGAGCAGTACTTC
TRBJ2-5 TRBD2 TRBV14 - CASSPPGGAGEETQYF TGTGCCAGCAGCCCCCCGGGTGGAGCGGGGGAAGAGACCCAGTACTTC
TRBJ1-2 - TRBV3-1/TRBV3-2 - CASSQGSPTYGYTF TGTGCCAGCAGCCAAGGTTCCCCTACCTATGGCTACACCTTC
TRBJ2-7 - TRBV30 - CAWRGSHLGYEQYF TGTGCCTGGAGGGGCAGCCACCTCGGATACGAGCAGTACTTC
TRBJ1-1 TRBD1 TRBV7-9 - CASSPQGSRTEAFF TGTGCCAGCAGCCCACAGGGGTCTCGCACTGAAGCTTTCTTT
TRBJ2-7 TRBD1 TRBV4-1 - CASSQPGQGLSYEQYF TGCGCCAGCAGCCAACCGGGACAGGGTTTATCCTACGAGCAGTACTTC
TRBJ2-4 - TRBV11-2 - CASSLGLAWDIQYF TGTGCCAGCAGCTTAGGGCTAGCGTGGGACATTCAGTACTTC
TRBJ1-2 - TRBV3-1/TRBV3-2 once CASSESRNYGYTF TGTGCCAGCAGCGAGAGTAGAAACTATGGCTACACCTTC
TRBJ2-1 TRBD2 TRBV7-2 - CASSFLRRGLLNEQFF TGTGCCAGCAGCTTTTTACGGCGGGGGTTACTTAATGAGCAGTTCTTC